The TCR beta chain under discussion was sequenced for a study of cytomegalovirus exposure and HLA in healthy donors. Study outcomes and limitations: Of the V segments, some could not be distinguished, including TRBV6-2 and TRBV6-3, and were excluded.

V gave up 6 bases and J gave up 2 bases, with 14 bases separating them. Germline V gene data show CDR1 as SNHLY and CDR2 as FYNNEI. The length of the CDR3 is 14 residues. Note on this clone: Its target is not known.

This PCR relied on a set of 60 Vbeta primers and 13 Jbeta primers. This table comes from immunoSEQ multiplex PCR, and its TCRdb copy is limited to in-frame clones, with some not included. Of about 150,000 clones listed, 75% are singletons. The rearrangement uses TRBV2 and TRBJ2-7, with D possibly TRBD1 on 5 matching bases. The sample was PBMCs. This TCR was sampled from a young man in good health and CMV-seropositive. The CDR3 loop is CASSPGQAAYEQYF. Written as DNA, the CDR3 is TGTGCCAGCAGCCCTGGACAAGCAGCCTACGAGCAGTACTTC. The full variable domain, completed using reference TRBV2 and TRBJ2-7, is EPEVTQTPSHQVTQMGQEVILRCVPISNHLYFYWYRQILGQKVEFLVSFYNNEISEKSEIFDDQFSVERPDGSNFTLKIRSTKLEDSAMYFCASSPGQAAYEQYFGPGTRLTVT.